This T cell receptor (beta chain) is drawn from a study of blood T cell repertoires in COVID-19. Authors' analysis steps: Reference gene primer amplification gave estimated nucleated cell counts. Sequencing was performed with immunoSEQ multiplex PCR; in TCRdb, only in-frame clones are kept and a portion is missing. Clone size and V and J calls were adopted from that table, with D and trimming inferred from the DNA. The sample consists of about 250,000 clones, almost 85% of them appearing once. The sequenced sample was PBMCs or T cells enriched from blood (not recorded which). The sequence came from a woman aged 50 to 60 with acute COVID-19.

Here the CDR3 reads CASSKTQGGAYEQYF. CDR3 sequence (DNA): TGTGCCAGTAGTAAAACGCAGGGGGGTGCCTACGAGCAGTACTTC. The chain has TRBV19 and TRBJ2-7; perhaps TRBD1 as D (7 bases). This CDR3 comprises 15 residues. CDR1 and CDR2 (germline): LNHDA, SQIVND (reference sequence). The germline V and J ends were trimmed by 4 bases and 2 bases, with 15 bases remaining between them.